Below, 25 T cell receptor beta chains from the same sample are listed, as sequenced in a study of T cells in Graves' hyperthyroidism and ophthalmopathy. RNA transcripts yielded amplified TCR beta CDR3 regions. The HTBI primer set served for first-round RT-PCR of the TCR CDR3. Using its own MiXCR run on the multiplex PCR reads, TCRdb lists one record per CDR3 protein. The table lists 220,000 or so distinct CDR3 sequences, approximately 16% of them singletons. Sequencing used blood. The receptors were sampled from a woman aged 18-29 years with Graves' ophthalmopathy.

This clonotype was recorded many times. This rearrangement joins TRBV20-1 to TRBJ1-3; a possible D gene is TRBD1 (6 bases). Trimming pared 0 bases from V and 4 bases from J, leaving 10 bases between. The CDR3 has 14 amino acids. In germline, CDR1 is DFQATT, CDR2 SNEGSKA (reference sequence). The CDR3 spells CSARDLTGGNTIYF. The DNA for the CDR3 is TGCAGTGCTAGAGATCTAACAGGGGGAAACACCATATATTTT.

This clonotype has a count of ten or more. This chain links TRBV20-1 with TRBJ2-6; D remains unclear. With 1 base removed from V and 2 bases from J, the gap between germline ends came to 12 bases. This CDR3 region has 16 residues. CDR1 and CDR2 from the germline V gene are DFQATT and SNEGSKA (reference sequence). The CDR3 protein is CSARVTGAAGANVLTF. CDR3 nucleotides: TGCAGTGCTAGAGTAACCGGCGCAGCTGGGGCCAACGTCCTGACTTTC.

This clonotype was seen repeatedly, ten times or more. The V call is TRBV7-9, the J call TRBJ1-1; D gene unclear. The CDR3 spans 16 residues. Germline V gene data show CDR1 as SEHNR and CDR2 as FQNEAQ (reference sequence). V lost 1 base, J lost 0 bases, and 12 bases lay in between. The CDR3 bases are TGTGCCAGCAGCTTAGACGGTACGGGCATGAACACTGAAGCTTTCTTT. This gives the protein CASSLDGTGMNTEAFF.

This clonotype was seen only a few times. The genes are TRBV2 and TRBJ1-2; TRBD1 aligns across 8 bases. This CDR3 spans 13 amino acids. Looked up from germline, CDR1 is SNHLY and CDR2 is FYNNEI. The trim removed 6 bases at V and 6 bases at J, leaving 6 bases unmatched. In DNA form, the CDR3 reads TGTGCCAGCAGGGGACAGGAATCTCATGGCTACACCTTC. It codes for CASRGQESHGYTF.

In its sample, this clonotype was seen many times. The rearrangement joins TRBV5-4 to TRBJ1-2; 9 bases fit TRBD1. V trimming: 3 bases; J trimming: 6 bases; junction bases outside the gene matches: 9. The germline V gene encodes CDR1 SGHNT and CDR2 YYREEE (reference sequence). The CDR3 runs to 15 residues. CDR3 coding DNA: TGTGCCAGCAGCTCCCGGGACAGGGCGTTTGATGGCTACACCTTC. It specifies CASSSRDRAFDGYTF.

This clonotype was recorded at least ten times. The chain is built from TRBV7-3 and TRBJ2-1, with TRBD2 identical over 9 bases. The CDR3 length is 15 residues. CDR1 is SGHTA and CDR2 is FQGTGA in the germline V gene. V dropped 3 bases and J dropped 6; count of bases not matched to a gene: 6. The CDR3 loop reads CASSFTAGGINEQFF. CDR3 nucleotides: TGTGCCAGCAGCTTCACAGCGGGAGGCATCAATGAGCAGTTCTTC.

As concerns this clonotype: A much bigger clone sits one base away, suggesting this may be a read error. V and J are TRBV7-9 and TRBJ1-6; D is perhaps TRBD1 (6 bases). The CDR3 consists of 16 residues. In germline, CDR1 is SEHNR, CDR2 FQNEAQ (reference sequence). CDR3 in amino acids: CAGSRGGGSYNSPLHF. CDR3 DNA sequence: TGTGCCGGCAGCCGAGGGGGGGGCTCCTATAATTCACCCCTCCACTTT.

In its sample, this clonotype was seen many times. This chain's CDR3 is CASSFNHGQGSNYGYTF. In DNA form, the CDR3 reads TGTGCCAGCAGTTTCAACCACGGACAGGGAAGTAATTATGGCTACACCTTC. The chain joins TRBV28 to TRBJ1-2, with TRBD1 matching 8 bases. V shed 3 bases, J shed 5 bases, and the junction held 14 bases outside the gene matches. Germline V CDR1 and CDR2: MDHEN, SYDVKM. The CDR3 totals 17 residues.

The table lists this clonotype with many counts. This chain joins TRBV5-1 and TRBJ1-1, with 8 bases that match TRBD1. J gave up 7 bases and V 0 bases, and 11 bases lay outside the gene matches. The germline gives CDR1 SGHRS, CDR2 YFSETQ. This CDR3 has 16 residues. The CDR3 loop reads CASSLAGQALPDEAFF. The CDR3, as DNA: TGCGCCAGCAGCTTGGCGGGACAGGCCCTCCCTGATGAAGCTTTCTTT.

This chain links TRBV3-1 with TRBJ1-2; 9 bases align to TRBD1. This CDR3 is built from 13 residues. Trimming at V came to 5 bases and at J to 8 bases, leaving 6 bases not matched to a gene. Germline V gives CDR1 LGHDT, CDR2 YNNKEL (reference sequence). The CDR3 DNA follows: TGTGCCAGCAGCAAACAGGGGGCGCGGGGCTACACCTTC. Residues: CASSKQGARGYTF.

This clonotype came up many times. The chain is built from TRBV30 and TRBJ2-7; 8 bases agree with TRBD1. The CDR3 has 14 residues. The ends lost 4 bases at V and 5 bases at J; junction bases unmatched: 10. CDR1 is GTSNPN, CDR2 SVGIG, per germline (reference sequence). CDR3 region: CAWTLGTGSHEQYF. The CDR3 nucleotides are TGTGCCTGGACTTTGGGGACAGGTTCGCACGAGCAGTACTTC. The variable domain in full, with the rest retrieved from reference TRBV30 and TRBJ2-7, is SQTIHQWPATLVQPVGSPLSLECTVEGTSNPNLYWYRQAAGRGLQLLFYSVGIGQISSEVPQNLSASRPQDRQFILSSKKLLLSDSGFYLCAWTLGTGSHEQYFGPGTRLTVT.

This clonotype was counted many times. The CDR3 bases are TGTGCCAGCAGTTACCCCTTGGACAGCCAAGAGACCCAGTACTTC. It specifies CASSYPLDSQETQYF. V usage is TRBV6-2 or TRBV6-3 and J usage is TRBJ2-5, with a possible D match to TRBD1 (6 bases). Germline V gene data show CDR1 as MNHEY and CDR2 as SVGEGT. This CDR3 is 15 amino acids long. The V end was cut by 2 bases, the J end by 1 base, with 11 bases between.

As for this clonotype: Germline and junction disagree at one end, which may indicate a read error. The chain uses TRBV7-8 and TRBJ2-2; no reliable D call. Germline loops: CDR1 SGHVS, CDR2 FQNEAQ. The CDR3 runs to 14 residues. The CDR3 spells CASSLSTPTGELFF. The CDR3 nucleotides read TGTGCCAGTAGCTTATCTACACCCACCGGGGAGCTGTTTTTT.

This clonotype was detected many times. The chain joins TRBV6-2 or TRBV6-3 to TRBJ2-5; D perhaps matches TRBD1 (5 bases). The CDR3 loop spans 14 amino acids. The germline gives CDR1 MNHEY, CDR2 SVGEGT. The V and J ends lost 7 bases and 2 bases respectively, with 14 bases between them. CDR3 protein: CASTTWGQQETQYF. DNA for the CDR3: TGTGCCAGCACCACCTGGGGCCAACAAGAGACCCAGTACTTC.

The rearrangement links TRBV12-3 or TRBV12-4 to TRBJ2-5, with 13 bases that match TRBD2. This CDR3 contains 16 residues. V trimming: 3 bases; J trimming: 5 bases; junction bases outside the gene matches: 6. The DNA for the CDR3 is TGTGCCAGCAGTTTCAGGACTAGCGGGGGCCCCGAGACCCAGTACTTC. Protein sequence: CASSFRTSGGPETQYF.

Concerning this clonotype: Since a much larger clone is just one base distant, this may be a read error. V and J are TRBV7-9 and TRBJ2-5, with D unclear. This CDR3 is 17 amino acids long. The germline V gene encodes CDR1 SEHNR and CDR2 FQNEAQ (reference sequence). The CDR3 region has the DNA TGTGCCAGCAGCTTAGGTGTGGCTACCCGATCCGAAGAGGCCCAGTACTTC. Amino acid sequence: CASSLGVATRSEEAQYF.

The chain joins TRBV5-4 to TRBJ2-2; no clear D gene. This CDR3 has 14 residues. Trimming shortened V by 2 bases and J by 5 bases, and 10 bases separated the two germline ends. The V gene's germline CDR1 is SGHNT and CDR2 YYREEE (reference sequence). CDR3 sequence (DNA): TGTGCCAGCAGCTTTGTGGGCCAGACCGGGGAGCTGTTTTTT. Encoded protein: CASSFVGQTGELFF.

This clonotype was counted at least ten times. V is TRBV27 and J is TRBJ1-1, with D perhaps TRBD1 (5 bases). Between the trimmed V and J ends, which lost 5 bases and 6 bases, there was a span of 13 bases. The CDR3 consists of 13 residues. Germline-derived CDR1 and CDR2 are MNHEY and SMNVEV (reference sequence). The CDR3 here is CASSPHPGAEAFF. For the CDR3, the DNA is TGTGCCAGCAGTCCTCACCCGGGGGCTGAAGCTTTCTTT.

This clonotype showed up many times. The chain links TRBV4-2 to TRBJ2-1; 9 nucleotides agree with TRBD2. Trimming took 4 bases from V and 6 from J; bases not matched to a gene: 19. Per the germline V gene, CDR1 is LGHNA and CDR2 is YNFKEQ. This CDR3 is built from 19 residues. CDR3 amino acids: CASSPLAGEGERWLNEQFF. The CDR3 DNA is TGTGCCAGCAGCCCCTTAGCGGGAGAGGGGGAACGTTGGCTCAATGAGCAGTTCTTC.

This clonotype was recorded at least ten times. DNA of the CDR3: TGCAGTGCTAGCTCCGCGAGCGGAAACACCATATATTTT. This codes for CSASSASGNTIYF. The chain recombines TRBV20-1 with TRBJ1-3; D is unresolved. The CDR3 has 13 residues. CDR1 is DFQATT and CDR2 is SNEGSKA in the germline V gene (reference sequence). V was clipped by 3 bases and J by 4 bases, with 10 bases between them.

This clonotype has more than one count but fewer than ten. The V call is TRBV19, the J call TRBJ1-6, with 7 bases aligning to TRBD1. The V segment lost 5 bases and the J segment 8 bases; nucleotides outside the gene matches: 6. Germline CDR1 LNHDA, CDR2 SQIVND (reference sequence). The CDR3 covers 14 residues. The CDR3 reads CASSRRTGDSPLHF. DNA for the CDR3: TGTGCCAGTAGTCGCCGGACAGGAGATTCACCCCTCCACTTT.

This clonotype was seen at least ten times. The chain carries TRBV7-2 and TRBJ2-7; tentatively, D is TRBD2 (5 bases). This CDR3 has 16 amino acids. V was cut by 4 bases and J by 5 bases, with 21 bases left in between. Germline V lookup: CDR1 SGHTA, CDR2 FQGNSA. For the CDR3, the DNA is TGTGCCAGCAGCTCTATGAGGCTAGCTCTCTACAACGAGCAGTACTTC. Its translation is CASSSMRLALYNEQYF.

As regards this clonotype: One end of the junction is discordant with germline, which a read error may explain. The chain carries TRBV28 and TRBJ1-1; D is ambiguous. Germline-derived CDR1 and CDR2 are MDHEN and SYDVKM. The CDR3 has 14 residues. DNA of the CDR3: TGTGCCGGCAGTTCGACGTTGTCCGGCGCTGAAGCTTTCTTT. This gives the protein CAGSSTLSGAEAFF. Together with reference TRBV28 and TRBJ1-1, the CDR3 gives the full variable domain: DVKVTQSSRYLVKRTGEKVFLECVQDMDHENMFWYRQDPGLGLRLIYFSYDVKMKEKGDIPEGYSVSREKKERFSLILESASTNQTSMYLCAGSSTLSGAEAFFGQGTRLTVV.

This clonotype was picked up a small number of times. This chain connects TRBV24-1 to TRBJ2-5; the match to TRBD2 covers 7 bases. Germline V gene sequence: CDR1 KGHDR, CDR2 SFDVKD. The CDR3 spans 15 residues. With 4 bases clipped from V and 3 bases from J, the junction kept 7 bases outside the gene matches. CDR3 sequence (DNA): TGTGCCACCAGTGAAGGACTAGGTTTTAAAGAGACCCAGTACTTC. Translating it yields CATSEGLGFKETQYF.

This clonotype was picked up many times. This chain links TRBV7-9 with TRBJ1-2; D is uncertain. This CDR3 is 12 amino acids long. The V gene's germline CDR1 is SEHNR and CDR2 FQNEAQ (reference sequence). V shed 1 base and J shed 7 bases, with 7 bases lying between them. This CDR3 reads CASSLDGSGYTF. The CDR3 bases are TGTGCCAGCAGCTTAGATGGGAGTGGCTACACCTTC.